This section outlines one T cell receptor beta chain sequence together with its context. What it binds is unknown. The record originates from a study of cytomegalovirus exposure and HLA in healthy donors. The V segment lost 3 bases and the J segment 2 bases; nucleotides outside the gene matches: 9. Germline V gene sequence: CDR1 MNHNS, CDR2 SASEGT. This CDR3 comprises 16 residues. Study-wide points: Per published accounts, TCR beta sequences correctly predicted the HLA-A and HLA-B alleles of most subjects.

In the PCR, 60 Vbeta and 13 Jbeta primers were used. Libraries were prepared by immunoSEQ multiplex PCR; TCRdb keeps only in-frame clonotypes and omits some of them. The sample records around 120,000 clones, around two thirds being singletons. Sequenced sample: PBMCs. The sequence was obtained from a man in his fifties or sixties in good health and CMV-seropositive. The chain links TRBV6-1 to TRBJ1-1, with TRBD1 matching 7 bases. CDR3 nucleotide sequence: TGTGCCAGCAGTGATTCTGTACAGGGGTTAAACACTGAAGCTTTCTTT. Translation gives CASSDSVQGLNTEAFF.